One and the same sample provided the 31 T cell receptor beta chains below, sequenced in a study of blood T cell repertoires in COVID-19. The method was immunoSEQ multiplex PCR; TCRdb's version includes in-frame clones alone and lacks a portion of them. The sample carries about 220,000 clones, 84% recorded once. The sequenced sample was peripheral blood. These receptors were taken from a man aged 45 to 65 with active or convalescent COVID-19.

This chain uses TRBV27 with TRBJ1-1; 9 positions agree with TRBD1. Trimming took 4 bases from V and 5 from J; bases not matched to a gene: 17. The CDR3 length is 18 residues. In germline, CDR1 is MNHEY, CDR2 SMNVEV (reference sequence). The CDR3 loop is CASSSQALQGARETEAFF. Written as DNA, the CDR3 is TGTGCCAGCAGTTCCCAAGCCTTACAGGGGGCGCGGGAGACTGAAGCTTTCTTT.

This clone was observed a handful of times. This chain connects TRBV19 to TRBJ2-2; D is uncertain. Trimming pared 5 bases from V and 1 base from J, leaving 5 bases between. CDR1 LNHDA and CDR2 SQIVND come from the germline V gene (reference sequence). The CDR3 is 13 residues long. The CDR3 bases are TGTGCCAGTAGTCCCCAGAACACCGGGGAGCTGTTTTTT. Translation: CASSPQNTGELFF.

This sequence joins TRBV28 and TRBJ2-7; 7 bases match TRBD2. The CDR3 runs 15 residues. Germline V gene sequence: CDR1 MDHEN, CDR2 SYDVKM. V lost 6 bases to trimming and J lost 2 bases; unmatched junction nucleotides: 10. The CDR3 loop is CASSPSGAGPYEQYF. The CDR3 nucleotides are TGTGCCAGCAGCCCGTCGGGAGCGGGACCCTACGAGCAGTACTTC.

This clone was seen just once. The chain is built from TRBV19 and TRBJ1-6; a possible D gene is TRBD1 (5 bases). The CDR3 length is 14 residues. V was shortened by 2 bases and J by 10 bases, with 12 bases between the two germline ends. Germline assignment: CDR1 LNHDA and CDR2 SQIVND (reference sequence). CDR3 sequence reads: CASSILGVGSPLHF. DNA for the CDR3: TGTGCCAGTAGTATATTAGGGGTGGGATCACCCCTCCACTTT.

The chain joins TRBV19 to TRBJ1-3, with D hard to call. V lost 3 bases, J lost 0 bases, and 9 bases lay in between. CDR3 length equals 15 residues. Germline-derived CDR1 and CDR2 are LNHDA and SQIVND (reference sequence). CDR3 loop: CASSITVSSGNTIYF. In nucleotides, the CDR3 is TGTGCCAGTAGTATCACGGTTAGCTCTGGAAACACCATATATTTT.

The DNA of the CDR3 is TGTGCCAGCAGCGTAGGAGGGCCGAGCTCCTACGAGCAGTACTTC. Protein product: CASSVGGPSSYEQYF. The chain joins TRBV9 to TRBJ2-7; tentative D call: TRBD2 (5 bases). Germline-derived CDR1 and CDR2 are SGDLS and YYNGEE. Trimming stripped 0 bases from V and 0 bases from J, with 10 bases between. The CDR3 is made up of 15 amino acids.

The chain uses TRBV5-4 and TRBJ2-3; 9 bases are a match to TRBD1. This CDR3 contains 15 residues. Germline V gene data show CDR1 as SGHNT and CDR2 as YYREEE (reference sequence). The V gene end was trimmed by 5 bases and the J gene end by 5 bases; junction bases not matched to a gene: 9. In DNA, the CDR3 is TGTGCCAGCAGGCTGGAACAGGGGGCGGAAGATACGCAGTATTTT. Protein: CASRLEQGAEDTQYF.

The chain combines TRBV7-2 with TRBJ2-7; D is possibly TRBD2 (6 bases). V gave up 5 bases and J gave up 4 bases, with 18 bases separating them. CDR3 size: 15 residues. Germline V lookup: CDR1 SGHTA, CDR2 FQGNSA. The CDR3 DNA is TGTGCCAGCAGCCCCCCATTAGCGGATCCTTACGAGCAGTACTTC. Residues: CASSPPLADPYEQYF.

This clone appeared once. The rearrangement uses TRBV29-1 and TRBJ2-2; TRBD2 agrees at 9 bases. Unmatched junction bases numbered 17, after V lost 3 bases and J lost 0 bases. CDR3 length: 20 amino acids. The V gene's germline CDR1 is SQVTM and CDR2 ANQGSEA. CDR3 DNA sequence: TGCAGCGTTGAGATAGGGGGTAGCGGGAGAGTCTTGGCGAACACCGGGGAGCTGTTTTTT. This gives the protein CSVEIGGSGRVLANTGELFF.

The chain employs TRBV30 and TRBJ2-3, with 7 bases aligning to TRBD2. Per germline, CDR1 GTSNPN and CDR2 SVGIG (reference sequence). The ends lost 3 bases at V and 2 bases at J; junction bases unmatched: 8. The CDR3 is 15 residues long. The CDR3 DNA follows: TGTGCCTGGAGCAGAGGCGGGACTAACACAGATACGCAGTATTTT. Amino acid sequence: CAWSRGGTNTDTQYF.

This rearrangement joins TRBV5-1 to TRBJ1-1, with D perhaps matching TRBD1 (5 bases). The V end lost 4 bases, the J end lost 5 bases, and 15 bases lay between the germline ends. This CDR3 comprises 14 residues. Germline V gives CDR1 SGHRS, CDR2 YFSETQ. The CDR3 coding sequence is TGCGCCAGCAGCCTCTCAGTGGAGGGGACTGAAGCTTTCTTT. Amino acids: CASSLSVEGTEAFF. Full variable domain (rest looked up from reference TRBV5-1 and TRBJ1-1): KAGVTQTPRYLIKTRGQQVTLSCSPISGHRSVSWYQQTPGQGLQFLFEYFSETQRNKGNFPGRFSGRQFSNSRSEMNVSTLELGDSALYLCASSLSVEGTEAFFGQGTRLTVV.

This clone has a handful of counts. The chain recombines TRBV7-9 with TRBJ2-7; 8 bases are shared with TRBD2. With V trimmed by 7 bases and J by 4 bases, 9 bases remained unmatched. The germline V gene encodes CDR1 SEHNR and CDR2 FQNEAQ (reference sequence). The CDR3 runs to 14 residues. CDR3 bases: TGTGCCAGCACCTTGACGGGCGGGAGGTACGAGCAGTACTTC. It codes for CASTLTGGRYEQYF.

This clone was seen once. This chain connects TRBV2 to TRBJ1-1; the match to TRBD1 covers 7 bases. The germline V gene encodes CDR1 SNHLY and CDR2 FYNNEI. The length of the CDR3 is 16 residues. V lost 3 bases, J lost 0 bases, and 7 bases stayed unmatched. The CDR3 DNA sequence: TGTGCCAGCAGTGATACCTCGGACAGGCTGAACACTGAAGCTTTCTTT. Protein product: CASSDTSDRLNTEAFF.

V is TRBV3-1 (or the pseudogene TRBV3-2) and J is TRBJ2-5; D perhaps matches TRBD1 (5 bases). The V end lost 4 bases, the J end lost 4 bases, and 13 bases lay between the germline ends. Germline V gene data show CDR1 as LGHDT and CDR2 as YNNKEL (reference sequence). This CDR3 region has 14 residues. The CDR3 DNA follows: TGTGCCAGCAGCCTGCGACAGTCTGGAGAGACCCAGTACTTC. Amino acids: CASSLRQSGETQYF.

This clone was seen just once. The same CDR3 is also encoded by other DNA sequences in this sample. CDR3 nucleotide sequence: TGTGCCAGCAGTGAAGGACATAGAAATTATGGCTACACCTTC. Its protein product is CASSEGHRNYGYTF. The genes are TRBV6-1 and TRBJ1-2; no firm D call. V was pared by 1 base and J by 5 bases, with 11 bases between. This CDR3 comprises 14 residues. Germline CDR1 and CDR2: MNHNS and SASEGT.

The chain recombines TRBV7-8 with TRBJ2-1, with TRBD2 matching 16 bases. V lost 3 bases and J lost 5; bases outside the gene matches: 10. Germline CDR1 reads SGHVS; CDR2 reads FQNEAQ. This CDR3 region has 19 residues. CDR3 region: CASSLGLAGGPSVHNEQFF. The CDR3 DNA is TGTGCCAGCAGCTTGGGACTAGCGGGAGGGCCAAGTGTCCACAATGAGCAGTTCTTC.

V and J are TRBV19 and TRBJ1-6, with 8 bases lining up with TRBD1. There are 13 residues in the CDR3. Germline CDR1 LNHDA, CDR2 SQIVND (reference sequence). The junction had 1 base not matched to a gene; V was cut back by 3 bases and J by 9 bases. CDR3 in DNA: TGTGCCAGTAGTATGACAGGGGTTTCACCCCTCCACTTT. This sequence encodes CASSMTGVSPLHF.

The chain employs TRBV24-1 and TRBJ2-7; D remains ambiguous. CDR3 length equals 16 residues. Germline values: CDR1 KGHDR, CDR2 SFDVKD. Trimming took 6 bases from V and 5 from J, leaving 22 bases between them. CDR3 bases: TGTGCCACCAGTTCATCCCAGGCTACACCCCCCAACGAGCAGTACTTC. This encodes CATSSSQATPPNEQYF.

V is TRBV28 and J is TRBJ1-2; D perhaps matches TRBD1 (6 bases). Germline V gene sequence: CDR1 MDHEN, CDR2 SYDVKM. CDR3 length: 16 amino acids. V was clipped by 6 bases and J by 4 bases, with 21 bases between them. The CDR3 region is CASSPATGRKIYGYTF. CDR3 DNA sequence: TGTGCCAGCAGCCCGGCGACAGGACGCAAAATCTATGGCTACACCTTC.

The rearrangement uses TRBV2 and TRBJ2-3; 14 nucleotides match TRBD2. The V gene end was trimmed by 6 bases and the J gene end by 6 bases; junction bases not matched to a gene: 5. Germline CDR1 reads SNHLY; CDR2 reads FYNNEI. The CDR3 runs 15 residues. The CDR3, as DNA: TGTGCCAGCAGGGGACTAGCGGGAGTTTGGGATACGCAGTATTTT. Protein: CASRGLAGVWDTQYF. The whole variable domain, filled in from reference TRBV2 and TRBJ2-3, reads EPEVTQTPSHQVTQMGQEVILRCVPISNHLYFYWYRQILGQKVEFLVSFYNNEISEKSEIFDDQFSVERPDGSNFTLKIRSTKLEDSAMYFCASRGLAGVWDTQYFGPGTRLTVL.

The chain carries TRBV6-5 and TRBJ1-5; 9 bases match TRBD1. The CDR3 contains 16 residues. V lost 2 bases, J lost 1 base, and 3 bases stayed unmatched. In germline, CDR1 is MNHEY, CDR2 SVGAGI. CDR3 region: CASSYLGQGSNQPQHF. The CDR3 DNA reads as TGTGCCAGCAGTTACCTTGGACAGGGGAGCAATCAGCCCCAGCATTTT.

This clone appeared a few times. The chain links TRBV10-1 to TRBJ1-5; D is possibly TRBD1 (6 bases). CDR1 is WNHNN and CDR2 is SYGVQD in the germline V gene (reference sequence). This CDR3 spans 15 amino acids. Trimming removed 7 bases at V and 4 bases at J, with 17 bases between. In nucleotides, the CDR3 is TGCGCCAGCAACCAGGGGACCCAACAGAATCAGCCCCAGCATTTT. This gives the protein CASNQGTQQNQPQHF.

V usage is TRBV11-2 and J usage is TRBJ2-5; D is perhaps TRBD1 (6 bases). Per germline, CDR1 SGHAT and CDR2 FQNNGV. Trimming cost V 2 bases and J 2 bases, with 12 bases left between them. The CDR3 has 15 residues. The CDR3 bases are TGTGCCAGCAGCTTATCTTCAGGACAGCAAGAGACCCAGTACTTC. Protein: CASSLSSGQQETQYF.

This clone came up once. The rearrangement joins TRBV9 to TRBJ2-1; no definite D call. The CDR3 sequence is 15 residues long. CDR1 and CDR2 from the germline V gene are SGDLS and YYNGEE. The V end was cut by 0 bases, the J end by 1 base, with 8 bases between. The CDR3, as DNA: TGTGCCAGCAGCGTAGGTACTCCTTCCTACAATGAGCAGTTCTTC. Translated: CASSVGTPSYNEQFF.

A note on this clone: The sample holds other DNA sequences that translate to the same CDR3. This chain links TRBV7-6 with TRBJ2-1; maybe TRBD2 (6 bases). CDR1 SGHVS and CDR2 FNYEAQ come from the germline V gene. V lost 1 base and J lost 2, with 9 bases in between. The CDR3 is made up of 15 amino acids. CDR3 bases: TGTGCCAGCAGCTTAGTGGCGGGACCCTACAATGAGCAGTTCTTC. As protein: CASSLVAGPYNEQFF.

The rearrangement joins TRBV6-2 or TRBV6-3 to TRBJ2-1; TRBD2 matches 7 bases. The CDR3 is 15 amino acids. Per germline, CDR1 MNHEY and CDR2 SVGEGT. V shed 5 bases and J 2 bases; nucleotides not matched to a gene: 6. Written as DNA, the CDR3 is TGTGCCAGCAGTCTGACTAGCCTCACCTACAATGAGCAGTTCTTC. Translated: CASSLTSLTYNEQFF.

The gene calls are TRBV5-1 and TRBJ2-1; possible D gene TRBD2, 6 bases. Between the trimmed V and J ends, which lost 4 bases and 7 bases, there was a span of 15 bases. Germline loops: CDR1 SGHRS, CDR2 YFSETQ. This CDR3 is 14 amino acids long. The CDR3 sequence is CASSPGSGGNEQFF. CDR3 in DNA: TGCGCCAGCAGCCCTGGGTCCGGAGGGAATGAGCAGTTCTTC.

CDR3 sequence reads: CASSQVGRGERGKLFF. The CDR3 DNA sequence: TGCGCCAGCAGCCAAGTGGGCAGGGGTGAGCGTGGAAAACTGTTTTTT. The rearrangement links TRBV4-1 to TRBJ1-4; perhaps TRBD1 as D (6 bases). Germline V gene sequence: CDR1 MGHRA, CDR2 YSYEKL. The ends were cut back, 1 base at V and 10 bases at J, with 19 bases in the middle. The CDR3 spans 16 residues.

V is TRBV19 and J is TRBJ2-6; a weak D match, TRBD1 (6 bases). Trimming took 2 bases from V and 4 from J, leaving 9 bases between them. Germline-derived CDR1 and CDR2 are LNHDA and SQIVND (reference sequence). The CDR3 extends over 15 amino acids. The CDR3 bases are TGTGCCAGTAGTATACGAGGGGGAGGGGCCAACGTCCTGACTTTC. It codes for CASSIRGGGANVLTF.

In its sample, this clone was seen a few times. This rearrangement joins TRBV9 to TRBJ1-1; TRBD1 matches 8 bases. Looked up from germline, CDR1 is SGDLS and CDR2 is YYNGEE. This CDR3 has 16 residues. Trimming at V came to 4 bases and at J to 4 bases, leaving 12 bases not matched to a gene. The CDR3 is CASSLDVDRGGTEAFF. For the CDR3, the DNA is TGTGCCAGCAGCCTTGATGTAGACAGGGGAGGCACTGAAGCTTTCTTT.

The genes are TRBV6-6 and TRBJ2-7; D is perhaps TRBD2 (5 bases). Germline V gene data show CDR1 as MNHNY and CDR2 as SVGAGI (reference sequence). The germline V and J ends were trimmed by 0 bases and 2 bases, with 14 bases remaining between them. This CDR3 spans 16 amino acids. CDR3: CASSYSQAAKTYEQYF. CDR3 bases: TGTGCCAGCAGTTACTCGCAAGCGGCCAAAACCTACGAGCAGTACTTC.